The 3 T cell receptor beta chains reported below all come from one sample, sequenced in a study of identical twins. MiXCR, applied by TCRdb to the 5' RACE reads, yields one record per CDR3 protein. The sample has roughly 1,500,000 distinct CDR3 sequences; under 35% are singletons. The material sequenced was cord blood. The receptors derive from a newborn girl in good health.

This clonotype came up a few times. The rearrangement uses TRBV4-2 and TRBJ2-7, with a weak D call TRBD1 (5 bases). The CDR3 sequence is 14 residues long. The germline V gene has CDR1 LGHNA and CDR2 YNFKEQ. V lost 2 bases and J lost 2, with 10 bases in between. CDR3 loop: CASSQTPDTYEQYF. CDR3 sequence (DNA): TGTGCCAGCAGCCAAACCCCGGACACCTACGAGCAGTACTTC.

The chain has TRBV3-1 and TRBJ2-1; 7 nucleotides line up with TRBD1. Germline trimming cut 6 bases from V and 2 bases from J; bases unmatched to any gene: 7. The CDR3 is made up of 15 amino acids. Germline V CDR1 and CDR2: LGHDT, YNNKEL (reference sequence). CDR3 sequence reads: CASSHRGEAYNEQFF. The DNA for the CDR3 is TGTGCCAGCAGTCACAGGGGCGAGGCCTACAATGAGCAGTTCTTC.

The chain carries TRBV6-5 and TRBJ2-1; TRBD2 aligns across 9 bases. V lost 6 bases to trimming and J lost 3 bases; unmatched junction nucleotides: 6. Germline V lookup: CDR1 MNHEY, CDR2 SVGAGI. The CDR3 consists of 15 residues. CDR3 in amino acids: CASRLSGSNYNEQFF. As DNA, the CDR3 is TGTGCCAGCAGACTTAGCGGGAGTAACTACAATGAGCAGTTCTTC.